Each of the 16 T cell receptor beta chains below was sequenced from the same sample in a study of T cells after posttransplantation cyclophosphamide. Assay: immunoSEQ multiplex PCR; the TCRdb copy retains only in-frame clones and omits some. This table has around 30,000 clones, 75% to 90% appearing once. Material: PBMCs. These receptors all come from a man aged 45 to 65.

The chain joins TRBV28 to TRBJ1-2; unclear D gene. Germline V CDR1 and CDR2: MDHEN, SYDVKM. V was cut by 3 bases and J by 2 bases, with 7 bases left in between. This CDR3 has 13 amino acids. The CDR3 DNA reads TGTGCCAGCAGTTTCCGGCGGAACTATGGCTACACCTTC. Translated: CASSFRRNYGYTF.

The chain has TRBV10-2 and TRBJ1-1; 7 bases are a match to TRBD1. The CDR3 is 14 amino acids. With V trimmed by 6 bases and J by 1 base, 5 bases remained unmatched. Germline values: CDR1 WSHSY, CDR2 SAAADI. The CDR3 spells CASRWDSWNTEAFF. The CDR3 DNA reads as TGCGCCAGCAGATGGGACAGTTGGAACACTGAAGCTTTCTTT.

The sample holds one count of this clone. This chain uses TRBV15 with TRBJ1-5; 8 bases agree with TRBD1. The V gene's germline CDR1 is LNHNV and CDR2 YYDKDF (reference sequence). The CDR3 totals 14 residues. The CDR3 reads CASSDRAAGQPQHF. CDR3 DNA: TGTGCTTCGTCGGACAGGGCGGCTGGTCAGCCCCAGCATTTT.

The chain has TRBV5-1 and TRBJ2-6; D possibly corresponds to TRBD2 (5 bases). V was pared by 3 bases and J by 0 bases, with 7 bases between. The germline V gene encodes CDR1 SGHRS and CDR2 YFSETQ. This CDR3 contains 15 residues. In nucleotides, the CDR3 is TGCGCCAGCAGCTCCGACTACTCTGGGGCCAACGTCCTGACTTTC. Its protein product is CASSSDYSGANVLTF.

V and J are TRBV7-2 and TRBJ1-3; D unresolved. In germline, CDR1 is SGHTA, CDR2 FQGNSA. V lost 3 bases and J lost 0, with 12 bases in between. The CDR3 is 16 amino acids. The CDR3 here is CASSFQRGSSGNTIYF. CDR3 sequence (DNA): TGTGCCAGCAGCTTCCAACGAGGCTCCTCTGGAAACACCATATATTTT.

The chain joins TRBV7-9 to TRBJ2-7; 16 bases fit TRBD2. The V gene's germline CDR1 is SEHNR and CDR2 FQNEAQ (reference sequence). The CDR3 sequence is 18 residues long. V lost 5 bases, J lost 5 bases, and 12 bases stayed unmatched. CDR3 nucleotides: TGTGCCAGCAGCCCCCGACAGAGGGGACTAGCGGGAGGGGACGAGCAGTACTTC. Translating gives CASSPRQRGLAGGDEQYF.

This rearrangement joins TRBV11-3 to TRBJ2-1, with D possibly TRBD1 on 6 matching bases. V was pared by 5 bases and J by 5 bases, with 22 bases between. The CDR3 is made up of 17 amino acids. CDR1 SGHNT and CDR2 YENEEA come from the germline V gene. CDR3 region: CASSPRMMTGADNEQFF. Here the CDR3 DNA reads TGTGCCAGCAGCCCCCGGATGATGACAGGTGCCGACAATGAGCAGTTCTTC. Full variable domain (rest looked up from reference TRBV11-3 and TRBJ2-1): EAGVVQSPRYKIIEKKQPVAFWCNPISGHNTLYWYLQNLGQGPELLIRYENEEAVDDSQLPKDRFSAERLKGVDSTLKIQPAELGDSAVYLCASSPRMMTGADNEQFFGPGTRLTVL.

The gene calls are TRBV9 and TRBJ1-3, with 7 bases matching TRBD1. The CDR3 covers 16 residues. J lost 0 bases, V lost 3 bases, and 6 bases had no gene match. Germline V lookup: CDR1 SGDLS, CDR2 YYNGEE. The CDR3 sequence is CASSEGGLTSGNTIYF. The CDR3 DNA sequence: TGTGCCAGCAGCGAAGGGGGCCTGACCTCTGGAAACACCATATATTTT. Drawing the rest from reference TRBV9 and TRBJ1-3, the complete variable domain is DSGVTQTPKHLITATGQRVTLRCSPRSGDLSVYWYQQSLDQGLQFLIQYYNGEERAKGNILERFSAQQFPDLHSELNLSSLELGDSALYFCASSEGGLTSGNTIYFGEGSWLTVV.

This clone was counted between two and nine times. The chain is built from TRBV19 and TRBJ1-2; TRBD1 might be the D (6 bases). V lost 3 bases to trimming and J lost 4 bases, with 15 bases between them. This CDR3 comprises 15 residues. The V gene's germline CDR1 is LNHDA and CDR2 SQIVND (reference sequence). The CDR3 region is CASSMDLTGGYGYTF. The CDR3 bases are TGTGCCAGTAGTATGGACTTGACAGGTGGCTATGGCTACACCTTC. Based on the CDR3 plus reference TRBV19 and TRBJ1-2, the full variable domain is DGGITQSPKYLFRKEGQNVTLSCEQNLNHDAMYWYRQDPGQGLRLIYYSQIVNDFQKGDIAEGYSVSREKKESFPLTVTSAQKNPTAFYLCASSMDLTGGYGYTFGSGTRLTVV.

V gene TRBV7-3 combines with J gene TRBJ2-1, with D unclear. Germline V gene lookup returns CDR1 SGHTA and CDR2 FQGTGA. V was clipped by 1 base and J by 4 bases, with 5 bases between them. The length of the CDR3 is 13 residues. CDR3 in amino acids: CASSLMQYNEQFF. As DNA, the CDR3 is TGTGCCAGCAGCTTAATGCAGTACAATGAGCAGTTCTTC.

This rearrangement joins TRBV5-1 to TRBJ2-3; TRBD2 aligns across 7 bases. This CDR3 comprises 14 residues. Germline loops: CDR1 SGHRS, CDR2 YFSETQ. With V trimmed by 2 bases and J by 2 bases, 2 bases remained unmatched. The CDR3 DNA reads TGCGCCAGCAGCTTCGGGACTACCACAGATACGCAGTATTTT. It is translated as CASSFGTTTDTQYF.

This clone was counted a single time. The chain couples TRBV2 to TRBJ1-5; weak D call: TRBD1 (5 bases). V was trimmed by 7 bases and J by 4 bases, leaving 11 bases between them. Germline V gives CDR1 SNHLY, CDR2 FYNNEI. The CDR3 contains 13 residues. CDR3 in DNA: TGTGCCAGCACAGGGTCCATAAATCAGCCCCAGCATTTT. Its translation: CASTGSINQPQHF.

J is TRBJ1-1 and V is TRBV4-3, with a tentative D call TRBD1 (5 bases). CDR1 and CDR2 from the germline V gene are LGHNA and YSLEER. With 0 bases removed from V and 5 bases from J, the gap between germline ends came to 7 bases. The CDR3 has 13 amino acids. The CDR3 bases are TGCGCCAGCAGCCAAGAGGGGCTTACTGAAGCTTTCTTT. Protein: CASSQEGLTEAFF.

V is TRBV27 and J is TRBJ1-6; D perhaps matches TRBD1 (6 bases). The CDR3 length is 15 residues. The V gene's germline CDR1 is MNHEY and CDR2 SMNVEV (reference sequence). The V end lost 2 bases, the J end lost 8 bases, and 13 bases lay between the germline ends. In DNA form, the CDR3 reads TGTGCCAGCAGTTTACTTGGGGACAATCATTCACCCCTCCACTTT. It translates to CASSLLGDNHSPLHF.

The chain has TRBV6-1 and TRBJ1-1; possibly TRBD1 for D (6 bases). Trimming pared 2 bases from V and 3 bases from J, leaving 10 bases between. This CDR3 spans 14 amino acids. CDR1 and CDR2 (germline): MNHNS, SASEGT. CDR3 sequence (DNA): TGTGCCAGCAGTGAAAATACAGGGTACACTGAAGCTTTCTTT. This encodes CASSENTGYTEAFF.

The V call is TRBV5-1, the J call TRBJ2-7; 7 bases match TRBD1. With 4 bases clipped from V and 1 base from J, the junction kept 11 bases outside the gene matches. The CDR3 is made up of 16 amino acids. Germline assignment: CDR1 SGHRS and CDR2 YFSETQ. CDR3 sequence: CASSEPVPGGSYEQYF. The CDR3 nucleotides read TGCGCCAGCAGCGAACCCGTCCCAGGGGGTTCCTACGAGCAGTACTTC.